The clone carrying this T cell receptor (beta chain) was picked up many times. This record belongs to a study of regulatory T cells in long-lasting Graves disease. The CDR3 has 17 residues. The V end was cut by 9 bases, the J end by 8 bases, with 30 bases between. Germline V gene lookup returns CDR1 SGDLS and CDR2 YYNGEE. Investigators prepared the TCR beta libraries by applying iRepertoire HTBI primers and Arm-PCR of CDR3 regions. TCRdb redid the calling of the multiplex PCR reads with MiXCR, one entry per CDR3 protein. Among 550,000 to 650,000 distinct CDR3 sequences listed, more than 15% were seen once. Time point of the sample: newly diagnosed GD, antithyroid drugs for less than 3 months. Extracted PBMC RNA gave rise to the TCR library. The data were also submitted as part of a second study, on T cells in Graves' hyperthyroidism and ophthalmopathy.

The chain carries TRBV9 and TRBJ2-1; D is undetermined. This clonotype originated in a man aged 18 to 35 with Graves disease. Sequences were derived from peripheral blood mononuclear cells (PBMCs), sampled at new diagnosis, from a patient treated with antithyroid drugs. The chain's CDR3 is CAMRRVPMDRLGDEQFF. In DNA, the CDR3 is TGTGCCATGCGCAGAGTCCCGATGGATCGACTCGGAGATGAGCAGTTCTTC.